This T cell receptor (beta chain) emerged from a study of beta chain features in type 1 diabetes. Study-wide results and caveats: Naive, central memory and Treg TCRB repertoires seemed to resemble each other more closely in patients than they did in healthy donors.

Isolation of CD4+ naive, central memory, regulatory and stem cell-like memory cells was achieved by sorting via CD45RO/CCR7/CD25/CD127/CD95/CD27. The study reverse transcribed the entire isolated RNA, so it sequenced expressed TCRB transcripts. Assay: immunoSEQ multiplex PCR; the TCRdb copy retains only in-frame clones and omits some. The sample gives around 430,000 clones, roughly 31% of which show up once; 0.065% is in the top ten. CDR3 length equals 14 residues. V shed 5 bases and J shed 6 bases, with 14 bases lying between them. The V gene's germline CDR1 is SGHNT and CDR2 YENEEA. On this clone itself: The antigen remains undetermined.

What was sequenced was naive CD4+ T cells from blood. The chain combines TRBV11-3 with TRBJ2-1; D gene uncertain. This receptor was identified in a man aged 18 to 30 in good health. CDR3 nucleotide sequence: TGTGCCAGCAGCCCCCTCGGTTTTACCAATGAGCAGTTCTTC. Protein sequence: CASSPLGFTNEQFF.